This TCR beta chain was sequenced in a study of blood T cell repertoires in COVID-19. Whole-study context: PBMCs, B-cell-depleted T cells, or T cells provided the cDNA or gDNA that made up the material.

The CDR3 contains 15 residues. Trimming cost V 7 bases and J 9 bases; bases outside gene matches: 12. Germline-derived CDR1 and CDR2 are MNHEY and SVGAGI. The authors' processing: Cell counts per sample came from amplifying reference gene primers. Profiled with immunoSEQ multiplex PCR; TCRdb holds only in-frame clones, not every one. The V and J calls and the clone size are those of that table, but D and trimming were determined from the DNA. The data hold tens of thousands of clones, with about 85% observed a single time. The chain is built from TRBV6-5 and TRBJ2-1; 10 nucleotides line up with TRBD2. The source of this sequence is a man between 70 and 80 years old with acute or convalescent COVID-19. Sequencing was done on a sample of peripheral blood. The CDR3, as DNA: TGTGCCAGCACTTTCTCCGGGACTAGCGTAACTGAGCAGTTCTTC. As protein: CASTFSGTSVTEQFF.